Presented here are 2 T cell receptor beta chains from one specimen sequenced in a study of PD-L1 blockade in urothelial cancer. The assay was immunoSEQ multiplex PCR, and TCRdb's table has in-frame clones only and misses some. The table records around 110,000 clones, 80% to 95% of them present only once. Time point specified: peripheral blood 6 weeks after treatment start. The source material was PBMCs, sampled around atezolizumab (anti-PD-L1) treatment. The receptor set was obtained from a man in his 60s with urothelial cancer.

The chain recombines TRBV9 with TRBJ2-1; no clear D. CDR1 is SGDLS, CDR2 YYNGEE, per germline. The V gene lost 2 bases and the J gene lost 6 bases, with 6 bases spanning the gap. This CDR3 is 12 amino acids long. CDR3 coding DNA: TGTGCCAGCAGCGTTGGCCTCAATGAGCAGTTCTTC. Translation: CASSVGLNEQFF.

This rearrangement joins TRBV5-8 to TRBJ1-1; 8 nucleotides align to TRBD1. CDR3 size: 14 residues. CDR1 is SGHTS and CDR2 is YDEGEE in the germline V gene. The ends lost 3 bases at V and 2 bases at J; junction bases unmatched: 3. As DNA, the CDR3 is TGTGCCAGCAGCTCGGGACAGGTTAACACTGAAGCTTTCTTT. Protein: CASSSGQVNTEAFF.